The 8 T cell receptor beta chains reported below all come from one sample, sequenced in a study of tumor and adjacent non-tumor tissue in lung cancer. TCRbeta libraries were built with three rounds of nested PCR, modified from ARM-PCR. MiXCR, applied by TCRdb to the multiplex PCR reads, yields one record per CDR3 protein. The sample records about 200,000 distinct CDR3 sequences, 70% to 75% being singletons. RNA was extracted from bulk tissue without any cell sorting. The specimen was lung tumor tissue. Receptors originate from a man in his sixties with non-small cell lung cancer.

At least ten counts were recorded for this clonotype. The chain links TRBV11-2 to TRBJ2-7; D uncertain. The length of the CDR3 is 12 residues. Trimming shortened V by 8 bases and J by 3 bases, and 11 bases separated the two germline ends. Germline V CDR1 and CDR2: SGHAT, FQNNGV. The CDR3 DNA is TGTGCCAGCGGTTGGGCTTACTACGAGCAGTACTTC. This translates into CASGWAYYEQYF.

The V gene is TRBV4-2, the J gene TRBJ2-7; possibly TRBD2 for D (7 bases). Germline-derived CDR1 and CDR2 are LGHNA and YNFKEQ. Deletions cut 4 bases from V and 2 bases from J, with 15 bases between. The CDR3 has 15 residues. The CDR3 coding sequence is TGTGCCAGCAGCCTCCAGGAGGGGGGGCCCTACGAGCAGTACTTC. This sequence encodes CASSLQEGGPYEQYF.

Notes on this clonotype: A junction end diverges from the germline sequence, so it may reflect a read error. The chain joins TRBV6-5 to TRBJ1-6, with D uncertain. The CDR3 length is 15 residues. The germline V gene encodes CDR1 MNHEY and CDR2 SVGAGI. CDR3 residues: CASGWRRRDNSPLYF. The CDR3 bases are TGTGCTAGCGGCTGGAGACGGCGTGATAATTCACCCCTCTACTTT.

Concerning this clonotype: At one of its ends the junction is not consistent with the germline gene, which may arise from a read error. The chain carries TRBV11-2 and TRBJ2-5, with TRBD2 matching 11 bases. Looked up from germline, CDR1 is SGHAT and CDR2 is FQNNGV. This CDR3 has 18 amino acids. Here the CDR3 DNA reads TGTGCTAGCAGCTTAGGAAGCCTAGCGGGGGGCCGACAAGACACCCAGTACTTC. It specifies CASSLGSLAGGRQDTQYF.

This clonotype came up many times. J is TRBJ2-3 and V is TRBV20-1, with D possibly being TRBD1 or TRBD2 (5 bases each). CDR1 and CDR2 (germline): DFQATT, SNEGSKA (reference sequence). V lost 5 bases, J lost 4 bases, and 10 bases lay in between. The CDR3 has 12 residues. CDR3 residues: CSAARGSDTQYF. In DNA, the CDR3 is TGCAGTGCTGCGAGGGGTTCAGATACGCAGTATTTT.

This clonotype turned up a few times. The J gene is TRBJ1-6, the V gene TRBV7-8, with 7 nucleotides matching TRBD1. V shed 1 base, J shed 10 bases, and the junction held 10 bases outside the gene matches. This CDR3 is 16 amino acids long. Germline CDR1 reads SGHVS; CDR2 reads FQNEAQ. The CDR3 protein is CASSLVYGTDRSPLHF. CDR3 bases: TGTGCCAGCAGCTTAGTCTACGGGACAGATCGGTCACCCCTCCACTTT.

The chain uses TRBV11-3 and TRBJ2-3; TRBD2 aligns across 8 bases. The V and J ends lost 5 bases and 5 bases, in that order; junction bases with no gene match: 15. Germline values: CDR1 SGHNT, CDR2 YENEEA. The CDR3 runs 17 residues. CDR3 sequence reads: CASSPSGLAAGRDTQYF. In DNA, the CDR3 is TGTGCCAGCAGCCCTAGCGGGCTGGCCGCCGGCAGAGATACGCAGTATTTT.

As regards this clonotype: The junction shows a germline mismatch at one end, possibly a read error. This chain connects TRBV6-5 to TRBJ2-5, with unresolved D. Per germline, CDR1 MNHEY and CDR2 SVGAGI. The CDR3 spans 13 residues. CDR3 amino acids: CPSRGLSQETQYF. DNA of the CDR3: TGTCCCAGCCGTGGGCTTTCCCAAGAGACCCAGTACTTC.